This T cell receptor (beta chain) was retrieved from a study of blood T cell repertoires in COVID-19. At the level of the study: Researchers got acute and convalescent COVID-19 samples from the United States, Italy and Spain. Nucleic acid was either cDNA or gDNA, and it came from T cells, B-cell-depleted T cells, or PBMCs.

In the source study's methods: From reference gene primer amplification, estimates of nucleated cell counts were derived. Clones were sequenced by immunoSEQ multiplex PCR, and TCRdb holds only the in-frame ones, with some missing. V and J calls and clone size are those listed in that table; D and trimming were worked out from the DNA. The sample carries 65,000 to 85,000 clones, about four fifths recorded once. CDR1 and CDR2 (germline): MDHEN, SYDVKM. The ends lost 6 bases at V and 0 bases at J; junction bases unmatched: 2. CDR3 length: 13 residues. J is TRBJ2-7 and V is TRBV28; 7 bases are a match to TRBD1. The sequence was collected from a woman older than 75 with active or convalescent COVID-19. Input material: peripheral blood. The CDR3 loop reads CASRGQYSYEQYF. The DNA for the CDR3 is TGTGCCAGCAGGGGACAGTACTCCTACGAGCAGTACTTC.